Each of the 24 T cell receptor beta chains below was sequenced from the same sample in a study of monozygotic twins with inflammatory bowel disease. TCRdb re-called the 5' RACE reads; one entry per CDR3 protein, DNA not given. Here the sample table reports around 99,000 distinct CDR3 sequences. The sample consisted of blood. The receptors here all came from a human donor with ulcerative colitis or Crohn's disease, or a healthy co-twin of an affected twin (not recorded which).

The V call is TRBV20-1, the J call TRBJ2-5; TCRdb's assignment of TRBD1 cannot be checked, as there is no DNA. CDR1 and CDR2 from the germline V gene are DFQATT and SNEGSKA (reference sequence). The CDR3 loop spans 14 amino acids. CDR3 region: CSARVGTAKETQYF.

Here the CDR3 reads CASSLGVVPVEETQYF. This chain connects TRBV12-3 or TRBV12-4 to TRBJ2-5. The length of the CDR3 is 16 residues.

J is TRBJ2-1 and V is TRBV5-1. Germline CDR1 reads SGHRS; CDR2 reads YFSETQ. CDR3 size: 15 residues. CDR3 amino acids: CASSLVGSSYNEQFF.

V and J are TRBV9 and TRBJ2-5; TCRdb selects TRBD2, and the lack of DNA leaves this call unchecked. CDR3 length: 16 amino acids. Germline V CDR1 and CDR2: SGDLS, YYNGEE. Here the CDR3 reads CASSRGTSGVGETQYF.

The rearrangement links TRBV11-1 to TRBJ1-3; the D call of TRBD1 rests on TCRdb alone, since no DNA is present to check it. Germline-derived CDR1 and CDR2 are SGHAT and FQDESV (reference sequence). The CDR3 length is 19 residues. CDR3 sequence: CASSLGGRGLLRSGNTIYF.

V gene TRBV18 combines with J gene TRBJ2-2. The CDR3 sequence is 15 residues long. Germline-derived CDR1 and CDR2 are KGHSH and LQKENI. The CDR3 here is CASSPGSLNTGELFF. The full variable domain, its missing parts supplied by reference TRBV18 and TRBJ2-2, is NAGVMQNPRHLVRRRGQEARLRCSPMKGHSHVYWYRQLPEEGLKFMVYLQKENIIDESGMPKERFSAEFPKEGPSILRIQQVVRGDSAAYFCASSPGSLNTGELFFGEGSRLTVL.

V is TRBV15 and J is TRBJ1-6. The V gene's germline CDR1 is LNHNV and CDR2 YYDKDF (reference sequence). The CDR3 sequence is 15 residues long. The chain's CDR3 is CATSRVGEGNSPLHF.

The rearrangement uses TRBV6-1 and TRBJ1-2; checking the TCRdb D call of TRBD1 is not possible without DNA. The germline gives CDR1 MNHNS, CDR2 SASEGT. This CDR3 has 15 residues. CDR3 residues: CASSPSRDPSYGYTF.

CDR3 region: CASTHSWQEEETQYF. The chain has TRBV6-1 and TRBJ2-5. The CDR3 is made up of 15 amino acids. Germline CDR1 MNHNS, CDR2 SASEGT.

The chain combines TRBV20-1 with TRBJ1-4. From germline, CDR1 is DFQATT and CDR2 SNEGSKA (reference sequence). This CDR3 comprises 13 residues. The CDR3 is CSARRESNEKLFF.

The V gene is TRBV27, the J gene TRBJ2-7; the TCRdb D gene call, TRBD1, has no DNA to confirm it. CDR3 length: 16 residues. Looked up from germline, CDR1 is MNHEY and CDR2 is SMNVEV (reference sequence). Here the CDR3 reads CASSLGARDRAYEQYF.

The V call is TRBV4-3, the J call TRBJ2-7. The CDR3 extends over 15 amino acids. CDR1 is LGHNA and CDR2 is YSLEER in the germline V gene. The CDR3 loop is CASSQALIYHYEQYF.

The V gene is TRBV28, the J gene TRBJ1-5; as DNA is missing, the TRBD1 call by TCRdb cannot be tested. The CDR3 totals 19 residues. Germline CDR1 reads MDHEN; CDR2 reads SYDVKM. CDR3: CASSRLGTGDLLSNQPQHF.

The rearrangement uses TRBV20-1 and TRBJ2-7; TCRdb gives TRBD1 as the D gene, but with no DNA this cannot be confirmed. CDR1 is DFQATT and CDR2 is SNEGSKA in the germline V gene (reference sequence). There are 14 residues in the CDR3. The CDR3 here is CSAIRKGGSYEQYF.

The rearrangement links TRBV10-2 to TRBJ2-7. The CDR3 loop spans 14 amino acids. Looked up from germline, CDR1 is WSHSY and CDR2 is SAAADI. The chain's CDR3 is CASSFSREDYEQYF.

The chain combines TRBV4-3 with TRBJ2-1; the TRBD2 assignment by TCRdb is unverifiable without DNA. Germline CDR1 is LGHNA and CDR2 is YSLEER. The CDR3 totals 16 residues. The CDR3 sequence is CASSQDLTSDYNEQFF.

The chain couples TRBV7-8 to TRBJ1-5; the TCRdb D gene call, TRBD1, has no DNA to confirm it. Germline values: CDR1 SGHVS, CDR2 FQNEAQ. The CDR3 is made up of 14 amino acids. CDR3 sequence reads: CASSLRDSHQPQHF.

The V gene is TRBV5-6, the J gene TRBJ2-3; TCRdb reports TRBD2, a call that lacks DNA to check it against. Germline V gene data show CDR1 as SGHDT and CDR2 as YYEEEE. The CDR3 is 16 residues long. The CDR3 spells CASSLAGAGRRDTQYF.

The chain joins TRBV5-6 to TRBJ2-1; TCRdb outputs TRBD2, but without DNA this stays unchecked. Per the germline V gene, CDR1 is SGHDT and CDR2 is YYEEEE. The CDR3 is made up of 15 amino acids. CDR3 sequence reads: CASSLPSGSRNEQFF.

The V gene is TRBV7-6, the J gene TRBJ2-7; TCRdb proposes TRBD2, but this gene call is untestable without DNA. The CDR3 is made up of 14 amino acids. Germline V gene lookup returns CDR1 SGHVS and CDR2 FNYEAQ. This chain's CDR3 is CASSFGEGGYEQYF.

This sequence joins TRBV28 and TRBJ2-2. The CDR3 length is 11 residues. In germline, CDR1 is MDHEN, CDR2 SYDVKM. The CDR3 loop is CASNLRGELFF.

The rearrangement uses TRBV5-1 and TRBJ2-3. The CDR3 runs 14 residues. Germline V gives CDR1 SGHRS, CDR2 YFSETQ. The CDR3 is CASSRLLNADTQYF.

The chain carries TRBV5-1 and TRBJ1-6; TCRdb names TRBD1, which stays unverified in the absence of DNA. Germline CDR1 is SGHRS and CDR2 is YFSETQ. The length of the CDR3 is 15 residues. CDR3 amino acids: CASSLRTGYNSPLHF.

The chain combines TRBV5-1 with TRBJ1-2; the D gene TCRdb calls, TRBD1, cannot be checked with no DNA. The CDR3 is 13 amino acids. In germline, CDR1 is SGHRS, CDR2 YFSETQ. CDR3 sequence reads: CASREGVTDGYTF.